This TCR beta chain was sequenced in a study of shared clonotypes between healthy human individuals. On this clone: What it binds is unknown.

Some clones are missing from TCRdb's copy, which holds only in-frame ones; the method was immunoSEQ multiplex PCR. The sample records 2 million to 2.5 million clones, roughly 93% being singletons. Study conclusions and caveats: Blood was the sole source, and tissue repertoires probably differ. Despite large depth, sorted-subset datasets appeared incompletely sequenced.

V shed 1 base and J 8 bases; nucleotides not matched to a gene: 7. Germline V gene data show CDR1 as MDHEN and CDR2 as SYDVKM. The CDR3 covers 17 residues. The receptor's source is a man aged 18 to 35 in good health. Some clones in this sample may be carry-over from other donors' samples. The sample consisted of naive CD4+ T cells from PBMCs. Sample subset: CD45RA+ positively selected. The chain couples TRBV28 to TRBJ2-1, with 14 bases matching TRBD2. CDR3 sequence (DNA): TGTGCCAGCAGTTTATCGGAGGGACTAGCGGGAGTGGATGAGCAGTTCTTC. The encoded protein is CASSLSEGLAGVDEQFF.